Below, 27 T cell receptor beta chains from the same sample are listed, as sequenced in a study of blood T cells in healthy people across ages. A second roughly 7 to 12 cycle PCR used barcoded and J-beta primers. MiXCR, run by TCRdb on the 5' RACE reads, gives a single entry per CDR3 protein. This table holds around 2 million distinct CDR3 sequences, about two fifths found once. The material sequenced was blood. The receptors shown here come from a human donor in good health.

This clonotype was seen a few times. V and J are TRBV5-1 and TRBJ1-2; D call uncertain. Trimming left V 4 bases short and J 2 bases short, with 9 bases between. Germline V gene sequence: CDR1 SGHRS, CDR2 YFSETQ. This CDR3 has 13 amino acids. CDR3 bases: TGCGCCAGCAGCCGGGAAACCAACTATGGCTACACCTTC. It is translated as CASSRETNYGYTF.

This clonotype was picked up a small number of times. The V and J genes are TRBV7-8 and TRBJ2-7, with 7 bases identical to TRBD2. The CDR3 covers 15 residues. Germline trimming cut 2 bases from V and 4 bases from J; bases unmatched to any gene: 8. Looked up from germline, CDR1 is SGHVS and CDR2 is FQNEAQ. For the CDR3, the DNA is TGTGCCAGCAGCTTAAGGCGGACTAGTGTATACGAGCAGTACTTC. Amino acid sequence: CASSLRRTSVYEQYF.

This clonotype was observed a handful of times. This chain joins TRBV4-1 and TRBJ2-7; 9 nucleotides line up with TRBD2. From germline, CDR1 is MGHRA and CDR2 YSYEKL. J lost 6 bases, V lost 8 bases, and 14 bases had no gene match. The CDR3 loop spans 15 amino acids. In nucleotides, the CDR3 is TGCGCCAGCTCACCGGGACTAGCTTCTCTCGGCGAGCAGTACTTC. It encodes CASSPGLASLGEQYF.

The V gene is TRBV12-5, the J gene TRBJ1-1; D might be TRBD1 (6 bases). Looked up from germline, CDR1 is LGHNT and CDR2 is FRNRAP. The CDR3 runs 16 residues. V was shortened by 2 bases and J by 5 bases, with 18 bases between the two germline ends. CDR3 amino acids: CASGLTTGGGITEAFF. DNA for the CDR3: TGTGCTAGTGGTTTGACCACAGGAGGGGGGATAACTGAAGCTTTCTTT.

The chain employs TRBV5-6 and TRBJ2-7; no reliable D call. Near its end, the DNA agrees better with TRBJ2-5, so the J call may be wrong. This CDR3 spans 13 amino acids. In germline, CDR1 is SGHDT, CDR2 YYEEEE. The CDR3 loop reads CASSLLRIETQYF. In nucleotides, the CDR3 is TGTGCCAGCAGCTTGCTCCGAATCGAGACCCAGTACTTC.

The chain couples TRBV5-6 to TRBJ1-2; the D gene is possibly TRBD1 (5 bases). Deletions cut 3 bases from V and 7 bases from J, with 16 bases between. Germline values: CDR1 SGHDT, CDR2 YYEEEE. The CDR3 sequence is 14 residues long. The CDR3 nucleotides are TGTGCCAGCAGCTATACTCAGGGAAGGGGTGGCTACACCTTC. It specifies CASSYTQGRGGYTF.

This chain connects TRBV4-3 to TRBJ2-5; D is uncertain. The DNA matches TRBJ2-7 better at its end, which makes the J call doubtful. This CDR3 is 13 amino acids long. Per the germline V gene, CDR1 is LGHNA and CDR2 is YSLEER. The CDR3 protein is CASSQAFASEQYF. In nucleotides, the CDR3 is TGCGCCAGCAGCCAAGCTTTCGCGTCCGAGCAGTACTTC.

This clonotype was seen a single time. The CDR3 DNA is TGTGCCAGCAGACAAGGGGGGCACTATGGCTACACCTTC. This sequence encodes CASRQGGHYGYTF. The genes are TRBV6-6 and TRBJ1-2; a possible D gene is TRBD1 (6 bases). Germline V gene lookup returns CDR1 MNHNY and CDR2 SVGAGI (reference sequence). This CDR3 comprises 13 residues. V gave up 6 bases and J gave up 3 bases, with 11 bases separating them.

The chain's CDR3 is CASSLMYSAEAQYF. The CDR3 DNA reads as TGTGCCAGCAGCTTAATGTACAGCGCGGAGGCCCAGTACTTC. The chain recombines TRBV7-2 with TRBJ2-5; D is perhaps TRBD2 (5 bases). Germline CDR1 is SGHTA and CDR2 is FQGNSA. Between the trimmed V and J ends, which lost 2 bases and 9 bases, there was a span of 16 bases. The CDR3 contains 14 residues.

This clonotype has at least ten counts. The chain combines TRBV10-3 with TRBJ1-5, with TRBD1 as a possible D gene (6 bases). V lost 0 bases, J lost 5 bases, and 8 bases lay in between. Per germline, CDR1 ENHRY and CDR2 SYGVKD. The CDR3 runs 14 residues. The CDR3 loop reads CAISESGGDQPQHF. As DNA, the CDR3 is TGTGCCATCAGTGAGTCAGGGGGGGATCAGCCCCAGCATTTT.

The chain uses TRBV20-1 and TRBJ2-1, with 10 bases aligning to TRBD1. Unmatched junction bases numbered 5, after V lost 5 bases and J lost 7 bases. The CDR3 covers 13 residues. CDR1 and CDR2 from the germline V gene are DFQATT and SNEGSKA (reference sequence). The CDR3 sequence: CSADRDRGNEQFF. The DNA of the CDR3 is TGCAGTGCTGACCGGGACAGGGGAAATGAGCAGTTCTTC.

This clonotype appeared a few times. The rearrangement joins TRBV12-3 or TRBV12-4 to TRBJ2-6; D is undetermined. There are 14 residues in the CDR3. The germline V and J ends were trimmed by 7 bases and 0 bases, with 7 bases remaining between them. The CDR3 DNA sequence: TGTGCCAGCACGGCGCACTCTGGGGCCAACGTCCTGACTTTC. Translation: CASTAHSGANVLTF.

In its sample, this clonotype was seen a few times. V is TRBV20-1 and J is TRBJ2-5, with TRBD1 matching over 10 bases. The CDR3 sequence is 13 residues long. Trimming took 5 bases from V and 4 from J; bases not matched to a gene: 4. Germline V lookup: CDR1 DFQATT, CDR2 SNEGSKA (reference sequence). This chain's CDR3 is CSALGQGIETQYF. The CDR3 DNA sequence: TGCAGTGCTTTGGGACAGGGGATAGAGACCCAGTACTTC.

V gene TRBV20-1 combines with J gene TRBJ1-2; D might be TRBD1 (5 bases). Trimming removed 1 base at V and 4 bases at J, with 10 bases between. Germline values: CDR1 DFQATT, CDR2 SNEGSKA (reference sequence). The CDR3 extends over 13 amino acids. The CDR3: CSARVGASYGYTF. The CDR3 DNA reads as TGCAGTGCTAGAGTTGGGGCCAGCTATGGCTACACCTTC.

This sequence joins TRBV7-2 and TRBJ1-1; D is possibly TRBD1 (5 bases). The CDR3 loop spans 15 amino acids. V was clipped by 6 bases and J by 11 bases, with 25 bases between them. The germline V gene encodes CDR1 SGHTA and CDR2 FQGNSA. This chain's CDR3 is CASRENPTGHREAFF. The CDR3 DNA reads TGTGCCAGCAGAGAAAACCCCACCGGACACCGTGAGGCTTTCTTT.

This clonotype was counted between two and nine times. The chain employs TRBV4-1 and TRBJ2-1; no firm D call. The CDR3 has 20 amino acids. In germline, CDR1 is MGHRA, CDR2 YSYEKL. V was clipped by 2 bases and J by 1 base, with 24 bases between them. The CDR3 sequence is CASSQPSRISAPGSYNEQFF. CDR3 sequence (DNA): TGCGCCAGCAGCCAACCGAGTCGGATTTCCGCACCCGGATCCTACAATGAGCAGTTCTTC.

The chain carries TRBV14 and TRBJ2-4; possibly TRBD1 for D (6 bases). The DNA end favors TRBJ2-7, so the J call may be wrong. The CDR3 has 16 amino acids. Germline V gives CDR1 SGHDN, CDR2 FVKESK. CDR3 loop: CASSHDTGSSWDEQYF. The DNA of the CDR3 is TGTGCCAGCAGCCACGATACAGGGTCGAGCTGGGACGAGCAGTACTTC.

This clonotype was picked up a small number of times. The chain recombines TRBV5-1 with TRBJ1-1, with a weak D call TRBD1 (6 bases). V was cut by 1 base and J by 7 bases, with 11 bases left in between. CDR1 and CDR2 from the germline V gene are SGHRS and YFSETQ. The CDR3 is 13 residues long. CDR3 sequence: CASSLYPQGEAFF. The CDR3 bases are TGCGCCAGCAGCTTGTACCCACAGGGTGAAGCTTTCTTT.

CDR3 nucleotides: TGCAGTGCTATTAGCAGAGCGTCTAGCACAGATACGCAGTATTTT. Its translation: CSAISRASSTDTQYF. The chain employs TRBV20-1 and TRBJ2-3; D call uncertain. CDR1 is DFQATT and CDR2 is SNEGSKA in the germline V gene (reference sequence). Trimming cost V 4 bases and J 0 bases, with 14 bases left between them. The CDR3 totals 15 residues.

The V and J genes are TRBV6-2 or TRBV6-3 and TRBJ2-7; 9 nucleotides line up with TRBD2. Germline CDR1 is MNHEY and CDR2 is SVGEGT. Germline trimming cut 5 bases from V and 3 bases from J; bases unmatched to any gene: 8. The CDR3 consists of 15 residues. This chain's CDR3 is CASSPGTSSFYEQYF. CDR3 sequence (DNA): TGTGCCAGCAGTCCCGGGACTAGCTCTTTCTACGAGCAGTACTTC.

Comment on this clonotype: One end of the junction fails to match germline, which may point to a read error. V is TRBV10-3 and J is TRBJ2-1; D gene unclear. The CDR3 is 14 residues long. Germline V gene data show CDR1 as ENHRY and CDR2 as SYGVKD. The CDR3 DNA is TGTGCCATCAGTGGAGCGCTATTTCGGAATGAGCAGTCCTTC. Amino acid sequence: CAISGALFRNEQSF.

This clonotype was detected ten times or more. The V call is TRBV29-1, the J call TRBJ1-2; D might be TRBD1 (6 bases). V was clipped by 4 bases and J by 7 bases, with 19 bases between them. The CDR3 extends over 14 amino acids. From germline, CDR1 is SQVTM and CDR2 ANQGSEA. CDR3 bases: TGCAGCGTTGGGCAGGGGCCGATTCAGGGTGGCTACACCTTC. Residues: CSVGQGPIQGGYTF.

This clonotype has just one count. The V and J genes are TRBV3-1 and TRBJ2-1; either TRBD1 or TRBD2 may supply D (7 bases each). Germline values: CDR1 LGHDT, CDR2 YNNKEL (reference sequence). This CDR3 has 17 residues. Trimming left V 6 bases short and J 4 bases short, with 22 bases between. In DNA, the CDR3 is TGTGCCAGCAGTTACTCCCAGGGGGGGGGCCTTTACAATGAGCAGTTCTTC. This encodes CASSYSQGGGLYNEQFF.

The chain joins TRBV12-3 or TRBV12-4 to TRBJ2-1; D is unclear. This CDR3 contains 16 residues. With 2 bases removed from V and 0 bases from J, the gap between germline ends came to 11 bases. In DNA, the CDR3 is TGTGCCAGCAGTTTATCACCTTTCAGCTCCTACAATGAGCAGTTCTTC. Its protein product is CASSLSPFSSYNEQFF.

CDR3 loop: CASRSGSDEKLFF. The CDR3 bases are TGCGCCAGCAGGTCCGGGAGCGATGAAAAACTGTTTTTT. The rearrangement joins TRBV5-1 to TRBJ1-4, with D unresolved. Germline V lookup: CDR1 SGHRS, CDR2 YFSETQ. The germline V and J ends were trimmed by 5 bases and 6 bases, with 11 bases remaining between them. This CDR3 has 13 residues.

This clonotype occurred a few times. The chain has TRBV27 and TRBJ1-2; D may be TRBD1 (5 bases). Germline CDR1 MNHEY, CDR2 SMNVEV (reference sequence). Trimming took 1 base from V and 4 from J, leaving 10 bases between them. The CDR3 sequence is 14 residues long. CDR3 sequence: CASSLLTAPYGYTF. CDR3 nucleotide sequence: TGTGCCAGCAGTTTATTGACAGCTCCCTATGGCTACACCTTC.

The chain couples TRBV5-1 to TRBJ2-7, with unresolved D. Trimming took off 0 bases at V and 7 bases at J, with 17 bases between the two ends. CDR3 length equals 15 residues. Germline V gives CDR1 SGHRS, CDR2 YFSETQ. CDR3 nucleotides: TGCGCCAGCAGCTTGGCCGAACGGAGTATGTCAGAGCAGTACTTC. It is translated as CASSLAERSMSEQYF.